This record covers a single T cell receptor beta chain. No antigen is known for it. At one end the junction does not follow the germline gene, possibly because of a read error. Germline V gives CDR1 SSHAT, CDR2 FNYEAQ (reference sequence). This CDR3 spans 15 amino acids. The data were obtained in a study of STAT5B mutations in CD4+ large granular lymphocyte leukemia. Turning to the study itself: Healthy donors showed HLA-associated enrichment of the CDR3 'QG' motif. Study-wide points: Top patient clones used TRBV06 genes more often: 8/27 versus 2/35 in controls.

Healthy controls were blood donor buffy coats. Assay: immunoSEQ multiplex PCR; the TCRdb copy retains only in-frame clones and omits some. The sample has around 30,000 clones; 70% to 75% are singletons. The J gene is TRBJ2-7, the V gene TRBV7-7; 10 positions match TRBD2. The source is a human donor in good health. What was sequenced was CD4+ T cells from blood buffy coats. CDR3 residues: CASSISGRHSYEQYF. The CDR3 DNA reads as TGTGCTAGCAGCATTAGCGGGAGGCACTCCTACGAGCAGTACTTC.